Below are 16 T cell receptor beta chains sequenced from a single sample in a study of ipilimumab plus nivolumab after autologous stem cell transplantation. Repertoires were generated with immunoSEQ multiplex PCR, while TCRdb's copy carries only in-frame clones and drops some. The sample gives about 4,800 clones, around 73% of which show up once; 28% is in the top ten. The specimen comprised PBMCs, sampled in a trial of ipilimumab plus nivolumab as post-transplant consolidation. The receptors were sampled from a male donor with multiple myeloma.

CDR3 nucleotides: TGCGCCAGCAGCTTGTTAGGGGGCGACTATGGCTACACCTTC. This encodes CASSLLGGDYGYTF. V gene TRBV5-1 combines with J gene TRBJ1-2; TRBD1 agrees at 7 bases. CDR1 is SGHRS and CDR2 is YFSETQ in the germline V gene. Losses at the gene ends were 1 base for V and 3 bases for J; bases not matched to a gene: 3. This CDR3 is built from 14 residues.

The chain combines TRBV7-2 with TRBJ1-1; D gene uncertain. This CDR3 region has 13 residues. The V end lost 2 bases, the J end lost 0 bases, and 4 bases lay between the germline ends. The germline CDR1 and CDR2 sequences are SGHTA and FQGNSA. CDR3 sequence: CASSLTLNTEAFF. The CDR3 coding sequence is TGTGCCAGCAGCTTAACGTTGAACACTGAAGCTTTCTTT.

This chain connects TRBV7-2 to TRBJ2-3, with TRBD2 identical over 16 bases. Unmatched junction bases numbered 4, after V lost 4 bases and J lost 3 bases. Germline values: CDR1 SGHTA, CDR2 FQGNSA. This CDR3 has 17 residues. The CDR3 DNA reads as TGTGCCAGCAGCTCGGGACTAGCGGGGGGGCTGACAGATACGCAGTATTTT. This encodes CASSSGLAGGLTDTQYF.

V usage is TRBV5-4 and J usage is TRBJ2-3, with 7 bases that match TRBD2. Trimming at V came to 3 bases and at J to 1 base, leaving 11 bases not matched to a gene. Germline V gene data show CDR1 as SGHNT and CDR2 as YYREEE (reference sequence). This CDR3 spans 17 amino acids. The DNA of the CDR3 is TGTGCCAGCAGCTCGGACCTCATAGCGGGCCGCACAGATACGCAGTATTTT. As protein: CASSSDLIAGRTDTQYF.

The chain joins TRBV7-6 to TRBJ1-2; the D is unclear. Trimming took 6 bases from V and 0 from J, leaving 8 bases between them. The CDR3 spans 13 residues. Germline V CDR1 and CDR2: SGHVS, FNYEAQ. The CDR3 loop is CASRGISNYGYTF. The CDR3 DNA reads TGTGCCAGCAGGGGGATTTCTAACTATGGCTACACCTTC.

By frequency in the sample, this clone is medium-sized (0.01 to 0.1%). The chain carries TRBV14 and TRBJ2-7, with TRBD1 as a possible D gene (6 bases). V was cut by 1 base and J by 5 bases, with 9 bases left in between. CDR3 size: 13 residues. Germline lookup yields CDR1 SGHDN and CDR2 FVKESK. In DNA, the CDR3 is TGTGCCAGCAGCCAAGTAGGGGGTCACGAGCAGTACTTC. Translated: CASSQVGGHEQYF.

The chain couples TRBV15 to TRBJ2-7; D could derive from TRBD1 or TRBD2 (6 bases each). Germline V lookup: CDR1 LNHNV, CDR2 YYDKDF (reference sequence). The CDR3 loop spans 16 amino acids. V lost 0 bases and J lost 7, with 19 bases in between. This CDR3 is CATSRDKGGRGQEQYF. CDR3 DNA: TGTGCCACCAGCAGAGATAAGGGAGGCAGGGGCCAAGAGCAGTACTTC.

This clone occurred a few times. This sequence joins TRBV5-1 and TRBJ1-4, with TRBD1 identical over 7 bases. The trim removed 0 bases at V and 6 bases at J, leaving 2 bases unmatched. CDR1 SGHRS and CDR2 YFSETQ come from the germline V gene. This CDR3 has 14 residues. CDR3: CASSLDRGYEKLFF. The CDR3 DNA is TGCGCCAGCAGCTTGGACAGGGGTTATGAAAAACTGTTTTTT.

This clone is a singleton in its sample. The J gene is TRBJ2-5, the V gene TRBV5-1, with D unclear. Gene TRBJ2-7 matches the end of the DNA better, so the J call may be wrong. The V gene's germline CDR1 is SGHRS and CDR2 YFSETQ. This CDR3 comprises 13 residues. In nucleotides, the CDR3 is TGCGCCAGCAGAGCTTTTAACTCCTACGAGCAGTACTTC. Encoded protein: CASRAFNSYEQYF.

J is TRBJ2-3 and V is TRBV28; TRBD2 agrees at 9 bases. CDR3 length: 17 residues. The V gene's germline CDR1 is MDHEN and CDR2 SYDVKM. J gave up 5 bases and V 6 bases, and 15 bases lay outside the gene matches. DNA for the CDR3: TGTGCCAGCAGCCCTCCTCCCAGCGGGGGGTTTGGAGATACGCAGTATTTT. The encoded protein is CASSPPPSGGFGDTQYF.

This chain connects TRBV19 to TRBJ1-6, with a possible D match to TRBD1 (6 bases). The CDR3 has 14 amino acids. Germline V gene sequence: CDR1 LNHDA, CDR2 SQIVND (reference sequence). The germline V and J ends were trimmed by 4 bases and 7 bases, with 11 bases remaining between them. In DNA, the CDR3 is TGTGCCAGTAGTAGACCGACAGGAAATTCACCCCTCCACTTT. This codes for CASSRPTGNSPLHF.

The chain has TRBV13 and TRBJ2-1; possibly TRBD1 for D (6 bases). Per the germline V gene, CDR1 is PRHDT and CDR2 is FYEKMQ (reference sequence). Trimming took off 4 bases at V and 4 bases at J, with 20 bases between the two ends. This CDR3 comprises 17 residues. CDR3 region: CASSSPLPGTQYNEQFF. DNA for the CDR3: TGTGCCAGCAGCTCCCCGCTTCCCGGGACACAATACAATGAGCAGTTCTTC.

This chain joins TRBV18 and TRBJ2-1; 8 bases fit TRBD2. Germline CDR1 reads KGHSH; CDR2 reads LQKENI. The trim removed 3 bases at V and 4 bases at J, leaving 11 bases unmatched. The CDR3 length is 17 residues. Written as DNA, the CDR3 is TGTGCCAGCTCACCCCGACAGGTCTTAGCGGGGTACAATGAGCAGTTCTTC. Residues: CASSPRQVLAGYNEQFF. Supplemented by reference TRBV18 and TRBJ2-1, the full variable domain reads NAGVMQNPRHLVRRRGQEARLRCSPMKGHSHVYWYRQLPEEGLKFMVYLQKENIIDESGMPKERFSAEFPKEGPSILRIQQVVRGDSAAYFCASSPRQVLAGYNEQFFGPGTRLTVL.

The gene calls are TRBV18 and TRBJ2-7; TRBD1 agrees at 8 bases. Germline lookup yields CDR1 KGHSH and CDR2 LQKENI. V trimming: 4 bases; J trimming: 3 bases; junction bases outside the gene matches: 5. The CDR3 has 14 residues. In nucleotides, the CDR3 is TGTGCCAGCTCACTAGGACAGGGCTACTACGAGCAGTACTTC. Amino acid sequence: CASSLGQGYYEQYF.

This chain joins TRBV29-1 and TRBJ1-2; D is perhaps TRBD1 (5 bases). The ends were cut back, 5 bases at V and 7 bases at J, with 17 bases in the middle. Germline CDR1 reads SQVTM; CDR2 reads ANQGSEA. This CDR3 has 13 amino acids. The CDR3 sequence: CSVMGDPTSGYTF. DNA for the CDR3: TGCAGCGTTATGGGGGACCCTACTAGTGGCTACACCTTC.

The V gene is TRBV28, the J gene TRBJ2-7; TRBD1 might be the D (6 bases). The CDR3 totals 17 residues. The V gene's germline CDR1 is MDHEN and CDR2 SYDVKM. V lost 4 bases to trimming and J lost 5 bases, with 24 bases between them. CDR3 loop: CASSSDRQGRLLDEQYF. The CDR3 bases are TGTGCCAGCAGTTCCGACAGGCAAGGAAGATTACTCGACGAGCAGTACTTC.